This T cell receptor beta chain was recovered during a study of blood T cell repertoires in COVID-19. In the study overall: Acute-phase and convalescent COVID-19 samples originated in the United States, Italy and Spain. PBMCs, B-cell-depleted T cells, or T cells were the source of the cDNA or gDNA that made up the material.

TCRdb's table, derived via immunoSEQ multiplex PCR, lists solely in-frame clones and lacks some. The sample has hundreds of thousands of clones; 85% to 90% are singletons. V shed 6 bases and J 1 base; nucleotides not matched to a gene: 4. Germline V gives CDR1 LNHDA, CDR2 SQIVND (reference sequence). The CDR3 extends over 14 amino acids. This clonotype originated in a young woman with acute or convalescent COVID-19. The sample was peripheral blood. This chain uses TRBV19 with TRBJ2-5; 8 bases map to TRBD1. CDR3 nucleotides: TGTGCCAGTAGCAAAACAGGGGGCCAAGAGACCCAGTACTTC. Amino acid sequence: CASSKTGGQETQYF.